The sequence of this T cell receptor beta chain was determined in a study of T cells in Graves' hyperthyroidism and ophthalmopathy. Patients were excluded because of uncontrolled infection, other autoimmune disease, pregnancy or lactation. RNA transcripts gave rise to amplified TCR beta CDR3 regions. The TCR CDR3 first-round RT-PCR relied on the HTBI primer set. TCRdb processed the multiplex PCR reads anew with MiXCR; each CDR3 protein has one entry. Of around 350,000 distinct CDR3 sequences listed, 19% are singletons. Many counts were recorded for this clonotype. The antigen is unknown. Regarding the study as a whole: Most thyroid clonotypes expanded above 0.001 appeared in blood too. Ophthalmopathy, as predicted by the model, came a median 6.5 months after the prediction.

The CDR3 length is 15 residues. Germline CDR1 reads MNHNS; CDR2 reads SASEGT. Losses at the gene ends were 3 bases for V and 0 bases for J; bases not matched to a gene: 3. The specimen sequenced was blood. The V gene is TRBV6-1, the J gene TRBJ2-7, with 9 bases lining up with TRBD2. The sequence was collected from a woman under 30 with Graves' hyperthyroidism. CDR3 nucleotide sequence: TGTGCCAGCAGTGAGGCGGGGGGGAGCTCCTACGAGCAGTACTTC. Protein sequence: CASSEAGGSSYEQYF.